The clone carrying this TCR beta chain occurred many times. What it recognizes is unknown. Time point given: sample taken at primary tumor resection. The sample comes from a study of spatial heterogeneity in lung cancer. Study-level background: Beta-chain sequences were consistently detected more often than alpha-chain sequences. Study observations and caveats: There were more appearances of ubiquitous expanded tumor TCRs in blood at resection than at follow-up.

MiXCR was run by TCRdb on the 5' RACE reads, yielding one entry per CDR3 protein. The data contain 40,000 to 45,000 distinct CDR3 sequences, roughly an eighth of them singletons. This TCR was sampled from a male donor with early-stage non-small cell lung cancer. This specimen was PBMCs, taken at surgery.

As DNA, the CDR3 is TGTGCCAGCAGCTTAGGGGGGGCGGGCACTGAAGCTTTCTTT. Translated, it gives CASSLGGAGTEAFF. V gene TRBV7-6 combines with J gene TRBJ1-1, with D possibly TRBD1 on 6 matching bases. The length of the CDR3 is 14 residues. V dropped 1 base and J dropped 4 bases, with 10 bases sitting between them. Germline lookup yields CDR1 SGHVS and CDR2 FNYEAQ. Combining the CDR3 with reference TRBV7-6 and TRBJ1-1 gives the whole variable domain GAGVSQSPRYKVTKRGQDVALRCDPISGHVSLYWYRQALGQGPEFLTYFNYEAQQDKSGLPNDRFSAERPEGSISTLTIQRTEQRDSAMYRCASSLGGAGTEAFFGQGTRLTVV.